The clone carrying this T cell receptor beta chain was found once. The germline V gene has CDR1 MNHEY and CDR2 SVGAGI. The CDR3 has 15 amino acids. V was clipped by 4 bases and J by 3 bases, with 13 bases between them. The data were obtained in a study of blood T cell repertoires in COVID-19. About the research overall: Specimens from acute and convalescent COVID-19 originated in the United States, Italy and Spain.

Libraries were prepared by immunoSEQ multiplex PCR; TCRdb keeps only in-frame clonotypes and omits some of them. Of 85,000 to 95,000 clones detected, roughly 84% appear once; the ten largest clones hold approximately 4.4%. This TCR derives from a woman aged 80 or older with acute or convalescent COVID-19. The chain couples TRBV6-5 to TRBJ2-4; a weak D match, TRBD2 (5 bases). Material: peripheral blood. CDR3 sequence (DNA): TGTGCCAGCAGTTCGCCCGGAGGTGTCAAAAACATTCAGTACTTC. Its translation: CASSSPGGVKNIQYF.